This T cell receptor (beta chain) was found in a study of blood T cell repertoires in COVID-19 (TCRdb year 2020). For the study in its entirety: Collaborator samples came from the United States, Italy and Spain and covered acute and convalescent phases of COVID-19. The material from the prospective study consisted of cDNA or gDNA derived from T cells, B-cell-depleted T cells, or PBMCs. The repertoires were released in a freely available public database meant as a resource for research on the immune response to SARS-CoV-2. Subjects who had been exposed to COVID-19, were actively infected with it, or had recovered from it provided the deeply sampled blood TCRbeta repertoires that made up the dataset. A de-identified subject ID, COVID-19 status, age in years and sex were almost always included in the sample metadata. Where available, HLA class I and class II types were obtained from metadata supplied by the sample provider rather than from assay-based typing. Samples were obtained from the ongoing ImmuneRACE study (first 160 participants) and from 1,200 or so subjects provided by 6 global collaborators. The full study reports these points: Clinical and demographic metadata were provided uncurated, with the amount varying by source and participant.

The V end loses 2 bases and the J end loses 10 bases, and a stretch of 18 bases separates them. Inclusive of the bounding cysteine and phenylalanine, the CDR3 is 16 residues long. This entry keeps only the CDR3 DNA: 48 bases, framed from base 1. For CDR1 and CDR2, the germline V gene (reference sequence) lists LGHDT and YNNKEL. Whole blood was collected in K2EDTA tubes by collaborating institutions according to the institutions' own protocols. For TCRbeta analysis, collaborator samples were shipped as frozen whole blood, as isolated PBMCs, or as DNA extracted from either sample type. TCRbeta CDR3 regions were amplified from genomic DNA using the immunoSEQ Assay, a bias-controlled multiplex PCR. The authors' pipeline ran thus. The number of nucleated cells in each sample was estimated by amplification of reference gene primers within the assay. Sequence reads were collapsed and filtered to measure the absolute abundance of every unique TCRbeta CDR3 rearrangement. For each sample, productive Simpson clonality was calculated as the square root of Simpson's diversity index across productive rearrangements. TCRdb retrieved this table from immuneACCESS and kept in-frame rearrangements only. Not all clones are present; in checked studies, unresolved V genes account for under half, and no reason is known for the remainder. Clone size and V and J calls were adopted from that table, with D and trimming inferred from the DNA. The sample table records fewer than 90,000 clones; 75% to 90% of these occur just once. The top ten clones comprise approximately 10% of the sample.

Turning to this clone: The antigen this receptor binds is unknown. Qualities for individual bases were not recorded, and no much larger clone is one base off.

The receptor was isolated from a human donor in a cohort sampled during active COVID-19. Recombination joined TRBV3-1 (or the pseudogene TRBV3-2) with TRBJ1-6; TRBD1 is a possible D gene, resting on 6 matching bases. The sample comprised peripheral blood. This receptor carries the CDR3 CASSQLGKGGRSPLHF. In nucleotide form, the sequence is TGTGCCAGCAGCCAATTAGGGAAAGGGGGAAGATCACCCCTCCACTTT.